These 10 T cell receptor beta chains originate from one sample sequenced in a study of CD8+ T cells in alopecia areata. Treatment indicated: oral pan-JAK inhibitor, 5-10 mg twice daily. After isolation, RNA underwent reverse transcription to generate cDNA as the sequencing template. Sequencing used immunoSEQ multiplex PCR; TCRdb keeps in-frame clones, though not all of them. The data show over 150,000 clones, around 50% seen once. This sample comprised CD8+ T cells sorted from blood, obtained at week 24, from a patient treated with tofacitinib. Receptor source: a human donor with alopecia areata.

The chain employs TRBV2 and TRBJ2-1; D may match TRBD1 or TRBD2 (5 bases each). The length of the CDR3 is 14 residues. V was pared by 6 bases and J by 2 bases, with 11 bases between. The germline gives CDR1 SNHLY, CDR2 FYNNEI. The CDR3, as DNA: TGTGCCAGCAGGGACGGGACGACCTACAATGAGCAGTTCTTC. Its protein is CASRDGTTYNEQFF.

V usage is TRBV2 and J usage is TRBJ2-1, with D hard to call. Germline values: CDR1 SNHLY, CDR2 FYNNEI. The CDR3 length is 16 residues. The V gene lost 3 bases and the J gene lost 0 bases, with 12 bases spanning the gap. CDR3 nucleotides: TGTGCCAGCAGTGACCCGGCGGAAAGCTCCTACAATGAGCAGTTCTTC. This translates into CASSDPAESSYNEQFF.

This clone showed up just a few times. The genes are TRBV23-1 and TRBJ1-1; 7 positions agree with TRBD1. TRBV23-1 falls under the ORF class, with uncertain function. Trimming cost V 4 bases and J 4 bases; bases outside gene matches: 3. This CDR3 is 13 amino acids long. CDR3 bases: TGCGCCAGCAGTCCTACAGGGGCCACTGAAGCTTTCTTT. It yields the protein CASSPTGATEAFF.

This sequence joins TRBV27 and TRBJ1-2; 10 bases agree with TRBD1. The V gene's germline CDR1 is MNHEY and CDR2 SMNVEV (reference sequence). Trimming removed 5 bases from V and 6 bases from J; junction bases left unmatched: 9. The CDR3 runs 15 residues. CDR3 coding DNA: TGTGCCAGCAGTATCCCGGGACAGGGGAGGGATGGCTACACCTTC. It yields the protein CASSIPGQGRDGYTF.

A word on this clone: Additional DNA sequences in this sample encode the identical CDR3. The CDR3 loop reads CASSQVQQETQYF. CDR3 DNA sequence: TGCGCCAGCAGCCAAGTGCAGCAAGAGACCCAGTACTTC. The chain carries TRBV4-1 and TRBJ2-5; D unresolved. CDR1 is MGHRA, CDR2 YSYEKL, per germline. The CDR3 has 13 residues. V lost 1 base and J 2 bases, leaving 5 bases between the germline ends.

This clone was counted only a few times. CDR3 DNA: TGCAGCGTTGAAGATCCCCTAAGCCGTCAGGGCGGCTACACCTTC. Residues: CSVEDPLSRQGGYTF. This chain links TRBV29-1 with TRBJ1-2; a possible D gene is TRBD1 (5 bases). V was clipped by 0 bases and J by 8 bases, with 19 bases between them. Germline V gene data show CDR1 as SQVTM and CDR2 as ANQGSEA. The CDR3 runs to 15 residues.

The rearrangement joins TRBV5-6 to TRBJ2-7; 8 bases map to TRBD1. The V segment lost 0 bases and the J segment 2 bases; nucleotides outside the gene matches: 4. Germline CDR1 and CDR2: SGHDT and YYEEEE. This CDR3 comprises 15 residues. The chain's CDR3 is CASSLGGTGAYEQYF. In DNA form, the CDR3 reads TGTGCCAGCAGCTTGGGGGGGACAGGAGCCTACGAGCAGTACTTC.

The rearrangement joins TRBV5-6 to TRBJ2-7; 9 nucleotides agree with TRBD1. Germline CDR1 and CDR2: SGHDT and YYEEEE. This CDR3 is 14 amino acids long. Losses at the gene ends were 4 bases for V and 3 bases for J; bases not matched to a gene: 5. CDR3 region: CASSEGQGFYEQYF. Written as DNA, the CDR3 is TGTGCCAGCAGCGAGGGACAGGGATTCTACGAGCAGTACTTC.

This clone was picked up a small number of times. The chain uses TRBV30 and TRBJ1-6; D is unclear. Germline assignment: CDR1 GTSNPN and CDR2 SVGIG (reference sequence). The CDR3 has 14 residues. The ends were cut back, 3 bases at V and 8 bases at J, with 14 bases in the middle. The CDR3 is CAWSPGRGDSPLHF. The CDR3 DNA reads TGTGCCTGGAGCCCCGGCCGTGGAGATTCACCCCTCCACTTT.

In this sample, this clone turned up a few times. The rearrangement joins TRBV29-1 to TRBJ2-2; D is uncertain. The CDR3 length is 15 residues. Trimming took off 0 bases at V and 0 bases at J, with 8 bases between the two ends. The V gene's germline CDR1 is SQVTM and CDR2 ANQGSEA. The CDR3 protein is CSVEDPKPNTGELFF. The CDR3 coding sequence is TGCAGCGTTGAAGATCCGAAACCGAACACCGGGGAGCTGTTTTTT.